The clone carrying this T cell receptor (beta chain) turned up a few times. The antigen is undetermined. CDR3 length equals 11 residues. The V end lost 5 bases, the J end lost 8 bases, and 7 bases lay between the germline ends. Germline assignment: CDR1 MNHEY and CDR2 SVGAGI. The data are from a study of graft-versus-host responses after intestinal transplantation. Study-level background: Multivisceral, liver-intestinal, or isolated intestinal grafts were transplanted into recipients. Anti-thymocyte globulin served as induction for all recipients, who then took tacrolimus and steroids for 2 to 4 years.

Sequenced by immunoSEQ multiplex PCR; TCRdb stores in-frame clones only, minus some. Here the sample spans about 85,000 clones, roughly 80% being singletons. Whole-study findings and limits: Recipient marrow showed GvH clones, some seen first in ileum or blood. Peak GvH clone levels in circulation were associated with early post-transplant HvG declines.

The sequence came from a human donor who received an intestinal transplant. The starting material was unstimulated CD4+ T cells sorted from spleen or lymph node cells, obtained before intestinal transplant. The chain couples TRBV6-5 to TRBJ1-3, with unresolved D. In nucleotides, the CDR3 is TGTGCCAGCAGTGGCTTGGACACCATATATTTT. Amino acids: CASSGLDTIYF.